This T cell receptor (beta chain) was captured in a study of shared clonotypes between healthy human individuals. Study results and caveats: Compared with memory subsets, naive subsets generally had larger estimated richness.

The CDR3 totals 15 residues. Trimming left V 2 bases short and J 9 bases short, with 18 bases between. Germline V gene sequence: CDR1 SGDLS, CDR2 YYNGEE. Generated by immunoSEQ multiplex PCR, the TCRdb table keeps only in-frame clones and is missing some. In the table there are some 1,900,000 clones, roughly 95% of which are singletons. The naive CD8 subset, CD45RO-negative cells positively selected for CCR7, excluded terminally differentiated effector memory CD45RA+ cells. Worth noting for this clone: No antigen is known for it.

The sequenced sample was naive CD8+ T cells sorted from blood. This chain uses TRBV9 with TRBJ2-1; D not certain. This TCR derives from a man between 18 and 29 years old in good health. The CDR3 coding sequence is TGTGCCAGCAGCGTTCGCGGTTCCAAAACAACTGAGCAGTTCTTC. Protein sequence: CASSVRGSKTTEQFF. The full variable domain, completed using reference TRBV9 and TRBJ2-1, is DSGVTQTPKHLITATGQRVTLRCSPRSGDLSVYWYQQSLDQGLQFLIQYYNGEERAKGNILERFSAQQFPDLHSELNLSSLELGDSALYFCASSVRGSKTTEQFFGPGTRLTVL.